This T cell receptor (beta chain) was observed in a study of OX40 agonist ivuxolimab in advanced cancers. Study-level background: Patients got intravenous ivuxolimab at 0.01 to 10 mg/kg every 2 weeks. Enrolled patients in dose escalation had cancers that were hepatocellular carcinoma, melanoma, renal cell or head and neck cancer.

Generated by immunoSEQ multiplex PCR, the TCRdb table keeps only in-frame clones and is missing some. Of about 79,000 clones detected, approximately 86% appear once; the ten largest clones hold about 4%. This clone was seen a single time. Its antigen is not known. Germline CDR1 reads LNHNV; CDR2 reads YYDKDF (reference sequence). V dropped 0 bases and J dropped 0 bases, with 6 bases sitting between them. There are 16 residues in the CDR3. General observations from the study: Certain nonresponders likewise exhibited a low normalized T-cell clonal expansion.

The receptor was derived from an adult with an advanced solid tumor such as melanoma, head and neck, liver or kidney cancer. The starting material was CD4+ or CD8+ T cells sorted from blood, obtained in a trial of the OX40 agonist ivuxolimab. V gene TRBV15 combines with J gene TRBJ2-6; weak D call: TRBD2 (5 bases). The CDR3 loop is CATSRDEGSGANVLTF. The CDR3, as DNA: TGTGCCACCAGCAGAGATGAGGGCTCTGGGGCCAACGTCCTGACTTTC.